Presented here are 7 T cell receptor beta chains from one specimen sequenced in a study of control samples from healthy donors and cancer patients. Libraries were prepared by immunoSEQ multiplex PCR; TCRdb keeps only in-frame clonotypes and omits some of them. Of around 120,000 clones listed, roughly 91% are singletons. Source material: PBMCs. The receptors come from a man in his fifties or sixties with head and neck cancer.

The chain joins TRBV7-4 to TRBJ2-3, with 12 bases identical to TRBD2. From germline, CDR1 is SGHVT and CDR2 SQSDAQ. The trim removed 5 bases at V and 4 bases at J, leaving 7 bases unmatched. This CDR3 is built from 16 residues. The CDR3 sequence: CASSLQTSGGSDTQYF. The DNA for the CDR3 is TGTGCCAGCAGCCTCCAGACTAGCGGGGGATCAGATACGCAGTATTTT.

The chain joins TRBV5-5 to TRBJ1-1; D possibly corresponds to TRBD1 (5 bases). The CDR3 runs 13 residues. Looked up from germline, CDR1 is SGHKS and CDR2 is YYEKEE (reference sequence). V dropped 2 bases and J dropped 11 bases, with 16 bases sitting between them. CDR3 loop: CASSFSLGGLAFF. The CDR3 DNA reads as TGTGCCAGCAGCTTCTCTTTGGGGGGGTTGGCTTTCTTT.

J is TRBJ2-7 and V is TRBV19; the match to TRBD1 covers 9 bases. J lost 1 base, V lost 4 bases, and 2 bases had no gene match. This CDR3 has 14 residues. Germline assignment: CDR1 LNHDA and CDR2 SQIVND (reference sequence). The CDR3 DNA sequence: TGTGCCAGTAGTACAGGGACAGGGTCCTACGAGCAGTACTTC. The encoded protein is CASSTGTGSYEQYF.

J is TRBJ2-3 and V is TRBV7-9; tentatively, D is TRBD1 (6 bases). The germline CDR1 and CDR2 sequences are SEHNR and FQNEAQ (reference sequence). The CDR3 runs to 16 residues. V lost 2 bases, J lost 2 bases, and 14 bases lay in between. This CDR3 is CASSLSYGDNTDTQYF. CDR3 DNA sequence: TGTGCCAGCAGCTTATCTTACGGGGACAACACAGATACGCAGTATTTT.

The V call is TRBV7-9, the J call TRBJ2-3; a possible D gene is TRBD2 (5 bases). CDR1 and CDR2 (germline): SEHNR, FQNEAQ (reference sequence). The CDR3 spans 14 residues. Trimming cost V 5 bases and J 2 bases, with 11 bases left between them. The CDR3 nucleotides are TGTGCCAGCAGCCAACAGCGGTCCACAGATACGCAGTATTTT. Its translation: CASSQQRSTDTQYF.

CDR3 protein: CATRGGPSQETQYF. CDR3 DNA: TGTGCCACCCGCGGGGGTCCAAGCCAAGAGACCCAGTACTTC. The rearrangement joins TRBV10-3 to TRBJ2-5, with 7 bases matching TRBD2. V gave up 10 bases and J gave up 1 base; unmatched junction bases: 9. The CDR3 loop spans 14 amino acids. Germline values: CDR1 ENHRY, CDR2 SYGVKD.

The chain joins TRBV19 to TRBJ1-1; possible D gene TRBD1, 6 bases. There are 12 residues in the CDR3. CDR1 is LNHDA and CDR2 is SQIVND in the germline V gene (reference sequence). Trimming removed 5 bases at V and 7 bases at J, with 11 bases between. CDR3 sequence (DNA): TGTGCCAGTAGTCCACAGGGAAGTGAAGCTTTCTTT. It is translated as CASSPQGSEAFF. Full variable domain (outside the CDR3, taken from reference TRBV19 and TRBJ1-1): DGGITQSPKYLFRKEGQNVTLSCEQNLNHDAMYWYRQDPGQGLRLIYYSQIVNDFQKGDIAEGYSVSREKKESFPLTVTSAQKNPTAFYLCASSPQGSEAFFGQGTRLTVV.